Listed here is a single TCR beta chain. The CDR3 contains 15 residues. The germline gives CDR1 LNHDA, CDR2 SQIVND (reference sequence). V was clipped by 0 bases and J by 8 bases, with 16 bases between them. How the authors handled the data: By means of reference gene primer amplification, nucleated cell counts were estimated. TCRdb's copy holds only in-frame clones and misses some; the assay was immunoSEQ multiplex PCR. V and J calls and clone size are those listed in that table; D and trimming were worked out from the DNA. This repertoire shows some 130,000 clones, roughly 69% found once; its top ten account for around 2%. This specimen belongs to a study of blood T cell repertoires in COVID-19. About the study: Sites across the United States, Italy and Spain contributed samples from acute and convalescent COVID-19.

The chain employs TRBV19 and TRBJ1-2; D unclear. The sample consisted of peripheral blood. The sequence derives from a woman aged 70 to 79 with acute or convalescent COVID-19. CDR3 DNA: TGTGCCAGTAGTATAGATCTCCGGAGATCGGGAGGCTACACCTTC. Protein sequence: CASSIDLRRSGGYTF.